This T cell receptor (beta chain) was profiled in a study of T cell responses to AZD1222 COVID-19 vaccine. Study-wide results and caveats: Recipients of AZD1222 seropositive at baseline numbered only 6 or 7.

Worth noting for this clone: Its antigen is not identified.

Germline assignment: CDR1 LNHDA and CDR2 SQIVND (reference sequence). The CDR3 loop spans 16 amino acids. Trimming took off 5 bases at V and 0 bases at J, with 17 bases between the two ends. Using immunoSEQ multiplex PCR, the repertoire was profiled, and TCRdb retains in-frame clones only, with some absent. In the table there are 90,000 to 150,000 clones, over 75% of which are singletons. This clonotype was obtained from an adult in good health. The material sequenced was peripheral blood, taken on day 0 of AZD1222 vaccination. The chain joins TRBV19 to TRBJ2-7, with D tentatively TRBD1 or TRBD2 (5 bases each). CDR3 DNA: TGTGCCAGTAGTGTATCCCACCGGGACGGCTCCTACGAGCAGTACTTC. Amino acids: CASSVSHRDGSYEQYF. The full variable domain, completed using reference TRBV19 and TRBJ2-7, is DGGITQSPKYLFRKEGQNVTLSCEQNLNHDAMYWYRQDPGQGLRLIYYSQIVNDFQKGDIAEGYSVSREKKESFPLTVTSAQKNPTAFYLCASSVSHRDGSYEQYFGPGTRLTVT.